The entry that follows covers one TCR beta chain sequence. This sample is drawn from a study of blood T cell repertoires in COVID-19. Across the whole study: Sites in the United States, Italy and Spain provided acute and convalescent COVID-19 samples.

Study processing details: Amplification of reference gene primers provided the estimated nucleated cell counts. Profiling relied on immunoSEQ multiplex PCR, and the TCRdb table lists in-frame clones only, not all of them. V and J calls and clone size are as listed in that table; D and trimming were resolved from the DNA. The top ten hold roughly 9% of the sample, which has 88,000 or so clones, about four fifths seen once. The sequenced sample consisted of peripheral blood. This receptor was taken from a human donor in a cohort sampled during active COVID-19.

The CDR3 region is CASSVGASVYEQYF. The DNA for the CDR3 is TGTGCCAGCAGCGTAGGGGCATCGGTATACGAGCAGTACTTC. V is TRBV9 and J is TRBJ2-7, with D unresolved. Looked up from germline, CDR1 is SGDLS and CDR2 is YYNGEE. The V end lost 0 bases, the J end lost 4 bases, and 11 bases lay between the germline ends. The CDR3 spans 14 residues.